This T cell receptor (beta chain) comes out of a study of control samples from healthy donors and cancer patients. V gave up 1 base and J gave up 7 bases, with 8 bases separating them. The length of the CDR3 is 13 residues. Germline CDR1 SGHTA, CDR2 FQGNSA. Sequencing used immunoSEQ multiplex PCR; TCRdb keeps in-frame clones, though not all of them. The sample carries 75,000 to 100,000 clones, roughly 82% recorded once. The chain carries TRBV7-2 and TRBJ1-5; D gene uncertain. The source material was blood. The receptor was derived from a man between 60 and 75 years old in good health. CDR3 sequence reads: CASSLDRSQPQHF. CDR3 DNA sequence: TGTGCCAGCAGCTTAGATCGAAGCCAGCCCCAGCATTTT.